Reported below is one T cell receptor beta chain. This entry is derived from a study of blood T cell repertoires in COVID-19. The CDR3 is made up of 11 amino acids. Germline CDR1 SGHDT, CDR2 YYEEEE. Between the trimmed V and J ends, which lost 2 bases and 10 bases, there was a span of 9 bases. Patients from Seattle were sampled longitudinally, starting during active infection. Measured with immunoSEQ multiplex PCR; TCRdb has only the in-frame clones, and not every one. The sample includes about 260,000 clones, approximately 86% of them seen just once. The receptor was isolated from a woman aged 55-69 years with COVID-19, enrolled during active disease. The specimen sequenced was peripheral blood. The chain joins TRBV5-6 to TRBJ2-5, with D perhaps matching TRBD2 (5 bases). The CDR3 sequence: CASSFGGLQYF. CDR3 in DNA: TGTGCCAGCAGCTTTGGAGGACTCCAGTACTTC.